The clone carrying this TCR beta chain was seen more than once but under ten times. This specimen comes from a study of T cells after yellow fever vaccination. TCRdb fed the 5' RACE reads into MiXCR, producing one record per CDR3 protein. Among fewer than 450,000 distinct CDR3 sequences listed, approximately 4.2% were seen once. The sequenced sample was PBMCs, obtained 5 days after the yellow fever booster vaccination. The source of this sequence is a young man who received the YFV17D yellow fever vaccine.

CDR3 region: CASSRAEPTNEKLFF. CDR3 in DNA: TGTGCCAGCTCACGGGCAGAACCAACTAATGAAAAACTGTTTTTT. The V call is TRBV18, the J call TRBJ1-4; D ambiguous. The CDR3 sequence is 15 residues long. The germline V gene encodes CDR1 KGHSH and CDR2 LQKENI. The V gene lost 4 bases and the J gene lost 0 bases, with 9 bases spanning the gap.